This T cell receptor beta chain was recovered during a study of T-cell memory formation after mild COVID-19 (dated by TCRdb to the early 2020s). With respect to the entire study: TCR sequence clusters from the two donors were largely donor specific. T-cell clones expanding and contracting after mild COVID-19 in a couple of donors were tracked by longitudinal TCRalpha and TCRbeta repertoire sequencing. The cohort was made up of two young adult volunteers, one female and one male, who were previously healthy.

A word on this clonotype: The antigen it binds to is not known. No base quality information exists; no much larger clone differs at one position.

The listed sequencing device is Illumina NovaSeq 6000. Using 5'RACE with constant-segment primers, TCRalpha and TCRbeta cDNA libraries were constructed, with sample barcodes and unique molecular identifiers added in the process. RNA was extracted from every sample with Trizol reagent. Library amplification was performed in two PCR steps, and a second sample barcode and Illumina TruSeq adapters were introduced in the second step. Sequencing of the libraries was done on an Illumina NovaSeq, producing 2 x 150 bp paired-end reads. From the authors' description of their analysis: With migec v1.2.7, reads were demultiplexed and then collapsed into UMI-guided consensus sequences. Using mixcr v2.1.11, UMI consensuses were aligned to TRA and TRB V and J templates and then assembled into clonotypes. Clonotypes were classified as expanded or contracted when called significant by both edgeR and NoisET, with noise models trained on biological replicates. edgeR calls used a false discovery rate-adjusted p below 0.01 and a log2 fold-change threshold of 1. As an exploratory analysis of dynamics, PCA with hierarchical clustering was applied to max-normalized trajectories of the 1000 most abundant clonotypes. The CD4 or CD8 phenotype of responding clones was assigned using the separately sequenced CD4+ and CD8+ repertoires. The raw public data were reprocessed by TCRdb itself: fastp quality trimming at Q25, MiXCR clonotype calling, in-frame beta chains only. All rows with the same CDR3 protein become a single entry with the most common DNA and genes. Clone size and V and J calls follow TCRdb, not the original study. Across this sample there are hundreds of thousands of distinct CDR3 sequences, with more than 15% seen only once. The top ten clones comprise 12% of the sample.

The germline V gene provides CDR1 SGHDN and CDR2 FVKESK. Trimmed from V: 4 bases; trimmed from J: 3 bases; junction bases lacking a gene match: 9. There are 15 amino acids in the CDR3, from cysteine to phenylalanine inclusive. Solely the CDR3 DNA is kept, with 45 bases framed from the first base. Results and caveats for the whole study, not just this receptor: Only a couple of mild cases were covered in the study, and larger cohorts including severe cases with pre-infection samples were considered necessary. SARS-CoV-2 specificity of the second-wave clones peaking on day 37 was not confirmed. From day 15 to 85, contracting clones showed balanced CD4/CD8 phenotypes, whereas a second wave of clones that expanded from day 15 to 37 leaned towards CD4+. Some responding clones were found in pre-infection memory, which suggests that pre-existing cross-reactive memory T cells took part in the SARS-CoV-2 response. Contracting CD4+ clones appeared mostly in the CM and EM memory subsets, whereas CD8+ clones were enriched in EMRA.

Ficoll-Paque density gradient centrifugation was used to isolate PBMCs. The TCR was taken from an adult woman who had mild COVID-19 (a few samples of this study predate the infection). The sample titles of this study are shuffled in the database, so cell type and time point are left out; the donor was told from shared clones. Sequenced input: PBMCs or a T cell subset sorted from them (not recorded which). This chain joins TRBV14 to TRBJ2-7; 7 central bases correspond to TRBD2. The nucleotide sequence reads as follows: TGTGCCAGCAGCCGAGCGGTGGGGGGGATCTACGAGCAGTACTTC. This sequence encodes CASSRAVGGIYEQYF.